The rows below give T cell receptor beta chains drawn from one sample of a study of blood T cell repertoires in COVID-19. Assay: immunoSEQ multiplex PCR; the TCRdb copy retains only in-frame clones and omits some. The sample has about 86,000 clones, 65% to 80% seen once; the top ten hold about 11%. The sequenced material came from peripheral blood. These TCRs come from a man in his 70s with acute or convalescent COVID-19. Both conserved end residues are part of each CDR3. D genes are given only for firm matches. Only some rows state a clone size, as once, few, many or a class for expanded clones.

>TRBV2|TRBD1|-|TRBJ1-2
TGTGCCAGCAGTGAAAAGGGACAGGGCTATGGCTACACCTTC
CASSEKGQGYGYTF
>TRBV2|TRBD1|-|TRBJ2-1
TGTGCCAGCACCCCGGGACAGGGTCTGTTCTTC
CASTPGQGLFF
>TRBV7-6|TRBD1|-|TRBJ2-3
TGTGCCAGCAGCACGACCAGGGGGCGGACAGATACGCAGTATTTT
CASSTTRGRTDTQYF
>TRBV9|-|-|TRBJ2-2
TGTGCCAGCAGCGTCGGGGGGCAGGGGATTACCGGGGAGCTGTTTTTT
CASSVGGQGITGELFF
>TRBV6-6|TRBD2|once|TRBJ2-1
TGTGCCAGCACCGGAGCGGGGGGATATAATGAGCAGTTCTTC
CASTGAGGYNEQFF
>TRBV4-1|-|-|TRBJ1-6
TGCGCCAGCAGCCCCCGAGAGCGAGGGTATAATTCACCCCTCCACTTT
CASSPRERGYNSPLHF
>TRBV28|-|few|TRBJ2-5
TGTGCCAGCAGTTTTAGGCGGGGTCAGACCCAGTACTTC
CASSFRRGQTQYF
>TRBV6-5|TRBD1|-|TRBJ1-2
TGTGCCAGCAGTTACGGACAGGGTAATATCTATGGCTACACCTTC
CASSYGQGNIYGYTF
>TRBV28|-|once|TRBJ1-1
TGTGCCAGCAGTAGGGGATTCACTGAAGCTTTCTTT
CASSRGFTEAFF
>TRBV19|-|-|TRBJ2-2
TGTGCCAGTAGTATGCGGGGGAACACCGGGGAGCTGTTTTTT
CASSMRGNTGELFF
>TRBV7-9|TRBD1|-|TRBJ2-5
TGTGCCAGCAGCTTCGGACAGGCGATCCAAGAGACCCAGTACTTC
CASSFGQAIQETQYF
>TRBV12-3/TRBV12-4|-|-|TRBJ2-5
TGTGCCAGCAAAGGGCGGGGAAACGAGACCCAGTACTTC
CASKGRGNETQYF
>TRBV20-1|-|-|TRBJ1-3
TGCAGTGCCAGTCAAAACTCTGGAAACACCATATATTTT
CSASQNSGNTIYF